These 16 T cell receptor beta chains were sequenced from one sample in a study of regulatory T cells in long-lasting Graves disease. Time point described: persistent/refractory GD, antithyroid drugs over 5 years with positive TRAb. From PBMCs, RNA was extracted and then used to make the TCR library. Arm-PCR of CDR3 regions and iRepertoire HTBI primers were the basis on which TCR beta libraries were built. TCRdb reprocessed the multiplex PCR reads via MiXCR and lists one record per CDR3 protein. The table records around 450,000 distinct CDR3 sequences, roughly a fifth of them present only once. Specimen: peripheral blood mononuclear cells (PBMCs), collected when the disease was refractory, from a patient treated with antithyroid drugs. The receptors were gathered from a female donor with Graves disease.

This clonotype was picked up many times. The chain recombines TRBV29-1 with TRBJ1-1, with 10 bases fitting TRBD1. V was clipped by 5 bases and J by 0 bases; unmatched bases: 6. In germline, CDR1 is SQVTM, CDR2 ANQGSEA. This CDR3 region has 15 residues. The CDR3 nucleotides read TGCAGCGTTCCGGACAGGGGGGGAATGAACACTGAAGCTTTCTTT. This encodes CSVPDRGGMNTEAFF.

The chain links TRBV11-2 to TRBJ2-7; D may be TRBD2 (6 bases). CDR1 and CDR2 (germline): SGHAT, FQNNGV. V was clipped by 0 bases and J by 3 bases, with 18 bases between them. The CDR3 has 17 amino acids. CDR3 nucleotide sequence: TGTGCCAGCAGCTTAGAGGGGGGAATGAACCCTCGCTACGAGCAGTACTTC. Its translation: CASSLEGGMNPRYEQYF.

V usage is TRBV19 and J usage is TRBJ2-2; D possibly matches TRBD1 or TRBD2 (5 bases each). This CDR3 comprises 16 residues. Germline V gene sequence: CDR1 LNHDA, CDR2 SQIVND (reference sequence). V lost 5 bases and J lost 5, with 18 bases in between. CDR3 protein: CASSPAQGVGTGELFF. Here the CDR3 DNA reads TGTGCCAGTAGTCCCGCGCAGGGAGTAGGGACCGGGGAGCTGTTTTTT.

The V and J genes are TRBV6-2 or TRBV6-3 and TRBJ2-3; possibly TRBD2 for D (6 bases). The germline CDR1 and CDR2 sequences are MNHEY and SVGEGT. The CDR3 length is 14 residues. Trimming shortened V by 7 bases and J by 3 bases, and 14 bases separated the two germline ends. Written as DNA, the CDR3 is TGTGCCAGCACCGAACTTGGGGGGACAGATACGCAGTATTTT. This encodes CASTELGGTDTQYF.

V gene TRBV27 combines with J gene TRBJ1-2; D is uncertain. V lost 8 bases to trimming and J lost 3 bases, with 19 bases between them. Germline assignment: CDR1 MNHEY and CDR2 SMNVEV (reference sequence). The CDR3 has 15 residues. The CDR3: CASHHLGPGYYGYTF. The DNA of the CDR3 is TGTGCCAGCCACCACCTCGGACCGGGCTACTATGGCTACACCTTC.

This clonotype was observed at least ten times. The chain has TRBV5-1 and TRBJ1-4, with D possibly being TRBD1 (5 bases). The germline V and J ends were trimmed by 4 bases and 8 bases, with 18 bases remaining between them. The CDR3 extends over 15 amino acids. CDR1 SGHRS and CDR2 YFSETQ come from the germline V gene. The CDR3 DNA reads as TGCGCCAGCAGCACCAGAACAGGATCAAACGAAAAACTGTTTTTT. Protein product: CASSTRTGSNEKLFF.

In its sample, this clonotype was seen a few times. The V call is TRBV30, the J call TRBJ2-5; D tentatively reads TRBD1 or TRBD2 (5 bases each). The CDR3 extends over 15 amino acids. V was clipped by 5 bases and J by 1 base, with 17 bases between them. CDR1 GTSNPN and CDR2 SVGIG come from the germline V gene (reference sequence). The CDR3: CAWDRDRHTQETQYF. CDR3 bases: TGTGCCTGGGATCGGGACCGACACACCCAAGAGACCCAGTACTTC.

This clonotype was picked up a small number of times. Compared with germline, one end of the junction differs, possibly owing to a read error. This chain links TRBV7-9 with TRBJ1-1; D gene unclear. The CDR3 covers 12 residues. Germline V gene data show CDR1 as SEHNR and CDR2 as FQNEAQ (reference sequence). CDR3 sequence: CAGSPQDTEAFF. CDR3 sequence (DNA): TGTGCCGGCAGCCCTCAGGACACTGAAGCTTTCTTT.

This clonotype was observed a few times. Here the CDR3 reads CASSSTSGSDTQYF. The DNA for the CDR3 is TGTGCCAGCAGCTCTACTAGCGGGTCAGATACGCAGTATTTT. The rearrangement links TRBV7-2 to TRBJ2-3; 9 nucleotides match TRBD2. Germline CDR1 and CDR2: SGHTA and FQGNSA. V lost 4 bases, J lost 4 bases, and 3 bases stayed unmatched. CDR3 length: 14 residues.

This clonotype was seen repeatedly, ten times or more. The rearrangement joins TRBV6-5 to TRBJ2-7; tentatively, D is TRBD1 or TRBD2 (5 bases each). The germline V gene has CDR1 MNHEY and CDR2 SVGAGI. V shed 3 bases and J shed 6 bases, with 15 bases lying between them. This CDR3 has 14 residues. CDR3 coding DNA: TGTGCCAGCAGTTATGACTACCTTGGGGGCGAGCAGTACTTC. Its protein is CASSYDYLGGEQYF.

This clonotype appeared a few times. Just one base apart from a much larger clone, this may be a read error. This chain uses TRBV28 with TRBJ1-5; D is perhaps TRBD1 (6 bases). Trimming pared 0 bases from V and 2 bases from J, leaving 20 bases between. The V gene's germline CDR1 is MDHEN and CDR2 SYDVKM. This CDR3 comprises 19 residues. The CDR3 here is CASSLWPLQGKKGNQPQHF. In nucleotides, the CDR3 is TGTGCCAGCAGTTTATGGCCTTTACAGGGTAAAAAGGGCAATCAGCCCCAGCATTTT. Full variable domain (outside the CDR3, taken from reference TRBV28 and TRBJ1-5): DVKVTQSSRYLVKRTGEKVFLECVQDMDHENMFWYRQDPGLGLRLIYFSYDVKMKEKGDIPEGYSVSREKKERFSLILESASTNQTSMYLCASSLWPLQGKKGNQPQHFGDGTRLSIL.

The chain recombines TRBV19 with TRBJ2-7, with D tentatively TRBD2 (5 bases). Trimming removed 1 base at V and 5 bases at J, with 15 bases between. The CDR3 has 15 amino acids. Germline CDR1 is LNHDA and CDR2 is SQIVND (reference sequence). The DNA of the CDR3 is TGTGCCAGTAGTATAGGGGTACTAGAACACAACGAGCAGTACTTC. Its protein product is CASSIGVLEHNEQYF.

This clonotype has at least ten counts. DNA of the CDR3: TGTGCCATCAGTGAGTTGTGGGGGCGGGTGTCGGGAGAGATCTACGAGCAGTACTTC. As protein: CAISELWGRVSGEIYEQYF. V usage is TRBV10-3 and J usage is TRBJ2-7, with D perhaps assigned TRBD1 or TRBD2 (6 bases each). V was shortened by 1 base and J by 3 bases, with 25 bases between the two germline ends. The germline CDR1 and CDR2 sequences are ENHRY and SYGVKD. The CDR3 contains 19 residues.

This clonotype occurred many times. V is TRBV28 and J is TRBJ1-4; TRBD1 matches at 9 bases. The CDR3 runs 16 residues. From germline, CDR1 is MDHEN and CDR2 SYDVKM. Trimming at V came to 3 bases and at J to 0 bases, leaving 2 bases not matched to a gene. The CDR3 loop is CASSFNRGPTNEKLFF. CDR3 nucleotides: TGTGCCAGCAGTTTTAACAGGGGGCCAACTAATGAAAAACTGTTTTTT.

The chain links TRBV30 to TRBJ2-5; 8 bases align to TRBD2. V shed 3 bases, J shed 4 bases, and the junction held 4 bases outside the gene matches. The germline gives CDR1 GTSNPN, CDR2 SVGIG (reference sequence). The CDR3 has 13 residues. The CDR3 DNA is TGTGCCTGGAGCGGGAGGGGCCCAGAGACCCAGTACTTC. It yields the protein CAWSGRGPETQYF.

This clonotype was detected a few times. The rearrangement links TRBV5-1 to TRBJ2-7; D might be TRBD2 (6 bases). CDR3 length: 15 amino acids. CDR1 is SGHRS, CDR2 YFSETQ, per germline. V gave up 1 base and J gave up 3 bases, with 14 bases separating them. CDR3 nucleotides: TGCGCCAGCAGCTTGAGGCCCCACGGGAGCTACGAGCAGTACTTC. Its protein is CASSLRPHGSYEQYF.